The clone carrying this T cell receptor beta chain occurred once. Germline CDR1 and CDR2: MNHNS and SASEGT. This CDR3 region has 15 residues. Trimming pared 2 bases from V and 1 base from J, leaving 6 bases between. Generated by immunoSEQ multiplex PCR, the TCRdb table keeps only in-frame clones and is missing some. The top ten hold approximately 13% of the sample, which has about 40,000 clones, roughly 90% seen once. The sample belongs to a study of T cell changes during pregnancy in multiple sclerosis. The chain links TRBV6-1 to TRBJ2-6; D gene uncertain. The clonotype comes from a female donor with multiple sclerosis, enrolled in a pregnancy study. This sample comprised CD8+ T cells from peripheral blood mononuclear cells, obtained in the first trimester of pregnancy. The CDR3 nucleotides read TGTGCCAGCAGTGAACGGTTGTCTGGGGCCAACGTCCTGACTTTC. Translated, it gives CASSERLSGANVLTF.